This note documents a single T cell receptor beta chain sequence. Its cognate antigen is unknown. Each sample's TCRB immunosequencing used roughly 500 nanograms of biopsy DNA. Libraries were prepared by immunoSEQ multiplex PCR; TCRdb keeps only in-frame clonotypes and omits some of them. The table includes about 62,000 clones, about 89% detected once. The record originates from a study of T cell repertoires in ileal Crohn's disease. The CDR3 consists of 14 residues. Germline V lookup: CDR1 SQVTM, CDR2 ANQGSEA. V lost 5 bases to trimming and J lost 11 bases, with 24 bases between them. Findings and caveats of the study: Every patient over 26.8% clonality showed endoscopic recurrence. Sorted CD8 T cells held more high-frequency clones than CD4. The median delay to postoperative endoscopy was about 7.4 months.

Time point described: neoterminal ileum biopsy at postoperative endoscopy, about 6 months after surgery. V gene TRBV29-1 combines with J gene TRBJ1-1; D perhaps matches TRBD1 (5 bases). The receptor's source is an adult with Crohn's disease. The specimen was ileal tissue. In DNA form, the CDR3 reads TGCAGCGTTTGTAACGTCGACAGCCCCGCAAGGGCTTTCTTT. Amino acid sequence: CSVCNVDSPARAFF.